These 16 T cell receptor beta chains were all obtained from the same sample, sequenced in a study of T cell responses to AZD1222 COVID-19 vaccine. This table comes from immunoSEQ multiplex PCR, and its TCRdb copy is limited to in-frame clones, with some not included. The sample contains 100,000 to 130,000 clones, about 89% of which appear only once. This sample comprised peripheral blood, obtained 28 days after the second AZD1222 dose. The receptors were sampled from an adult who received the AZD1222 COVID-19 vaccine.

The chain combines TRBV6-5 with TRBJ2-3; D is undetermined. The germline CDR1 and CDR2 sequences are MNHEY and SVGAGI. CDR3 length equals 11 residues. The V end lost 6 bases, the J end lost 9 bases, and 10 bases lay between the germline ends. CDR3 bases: TGTGCCAGCAGGCTTGCTTGGACGCAGTATTTT. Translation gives CASRLAWTQYF.

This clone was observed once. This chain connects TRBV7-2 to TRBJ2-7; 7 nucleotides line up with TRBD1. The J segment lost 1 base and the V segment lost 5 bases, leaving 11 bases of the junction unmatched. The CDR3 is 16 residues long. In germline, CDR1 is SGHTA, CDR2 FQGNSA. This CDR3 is CASSPRTGQHSYEQYF. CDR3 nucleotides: TGTGCCAGCAGCCCGAGGACAGGCCAACATTCCTACGAGCAGTACTTC.

The DNA for the CDR3 is TGTGCCAGCGAGAGTGGGGTCACCTACGAGCAGTACTTC. It yields the protein CASESGVTYEQYF. This sequence joins TRBV28 and TRBJ2-7; D gene ambiguous. Deletions cut 8 bases from V and 2 bases from J, with 13 bases between. CDR3 length equals 13 residues. Per germline, CDR1 MDHEN and CDR2 SYDVKM.

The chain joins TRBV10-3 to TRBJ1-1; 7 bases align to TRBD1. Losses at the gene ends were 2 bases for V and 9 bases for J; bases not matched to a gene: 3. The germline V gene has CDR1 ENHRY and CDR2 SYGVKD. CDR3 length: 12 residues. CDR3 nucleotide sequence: TGTGCCATCAGTGAGACGACAGGGAAAGCTTTCTTT. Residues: CAISETTGKAFF.

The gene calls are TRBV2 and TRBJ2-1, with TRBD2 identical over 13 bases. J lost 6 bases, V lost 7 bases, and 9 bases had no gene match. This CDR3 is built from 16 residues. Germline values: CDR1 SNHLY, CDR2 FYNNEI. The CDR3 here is CASITGLAGKRNEQFF. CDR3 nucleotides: TGTGCCAGCATCACGGGACTAGCGGGGAAACGCAATGAGCAGTTCTTC.

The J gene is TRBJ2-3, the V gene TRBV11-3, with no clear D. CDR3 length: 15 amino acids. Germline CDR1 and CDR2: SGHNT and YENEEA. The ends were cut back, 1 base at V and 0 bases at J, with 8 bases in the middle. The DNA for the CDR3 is TGTGCCAGCAGCTTAGGTCGGTCAAGCACAGATACGCAGTATTTT. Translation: CASSLGRSSTDTQYF.

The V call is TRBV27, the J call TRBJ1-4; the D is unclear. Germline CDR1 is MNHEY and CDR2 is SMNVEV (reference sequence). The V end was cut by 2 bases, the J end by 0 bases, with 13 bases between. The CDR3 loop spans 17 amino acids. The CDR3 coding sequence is TGTGCCAGCAGTTTAGGCCCACCTGGGGCAACTAATGAAAAACTGTTTTTT. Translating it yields CASSLGPPGATNEKLFF. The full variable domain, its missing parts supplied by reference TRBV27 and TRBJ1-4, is EAQVTQNPRYLITVTGKKLTVTCSQNMNHEYMSWYRQDPGLGLRQIYYSMNVEVTDKGDVPEGYKVSRKEKRNFPLILESPSPNQTSLYFCASSLGPPGATNEKLFFGSGTQLSVL.

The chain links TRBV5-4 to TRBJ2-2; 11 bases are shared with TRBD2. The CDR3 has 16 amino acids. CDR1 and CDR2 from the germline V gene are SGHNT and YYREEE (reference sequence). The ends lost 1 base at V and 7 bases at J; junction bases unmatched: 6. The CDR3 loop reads CASSLWVAGGDGELFF. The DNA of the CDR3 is TGTGCCAGCAGCTTGTGGGTAGCGGGAGGGGACGGGGAGCTGTTTTTT.

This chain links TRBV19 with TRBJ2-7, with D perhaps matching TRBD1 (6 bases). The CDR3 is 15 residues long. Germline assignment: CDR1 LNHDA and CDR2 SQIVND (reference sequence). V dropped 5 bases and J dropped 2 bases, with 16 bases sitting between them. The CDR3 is CASSPQGRSAYEQYF. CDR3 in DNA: TGTGCCAGTAGTCCGCAGGGGAGAAGCGCCTACGAGCAGTACTTC. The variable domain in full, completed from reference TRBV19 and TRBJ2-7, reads DGGITQSPKYLFRKEGQNVTLSCEQNLNHDAMYWYRQDPGQGLRLIYYSQIVNDFQKGDIAEGYSVSREKKESFPLTVTSAQKNPTAFYLCASSPQGRSAYEQYFGPGTRLTVT.

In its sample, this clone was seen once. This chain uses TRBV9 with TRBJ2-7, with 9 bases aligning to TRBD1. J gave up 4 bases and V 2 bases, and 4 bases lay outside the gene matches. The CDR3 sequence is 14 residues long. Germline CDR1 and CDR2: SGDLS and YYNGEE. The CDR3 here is CASSVGTGTYEQYF. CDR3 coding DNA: TGTGCCAGCAGCGTGGGGACAGGGACTTACGAGCAGTACTTC.

The CDR3 here is CASSQGPGSNYGYTF. CDR3 DNA sequence: TGTGCCAGCAGCCAAGGGCCAGGGTCTAACTATGGCTACACCTTC. The chain joins TRBV14 to TRBJ1-2; perhaps TRBD1 as D (5 bases). From germline, CDR1 is SGHDN and CDR2 FVKESK. V was cut by 1 base and J by 0 bases, with 9 bases left in between. This CDR3 comprises 15 residues. Supplemented by reference TRBV14 and TRBJ1-2, the full variable domain reads EAGVTQFPSHSVIEKGQTVTLRCDPISGHDNLYWYRRVMGKEIKFLLHFVKESKQDESGMPNNRFLAERTGGTYSTLKVQPAELEDSGVYFCASSQGPGSNYGYTFGSGTRLTVV.

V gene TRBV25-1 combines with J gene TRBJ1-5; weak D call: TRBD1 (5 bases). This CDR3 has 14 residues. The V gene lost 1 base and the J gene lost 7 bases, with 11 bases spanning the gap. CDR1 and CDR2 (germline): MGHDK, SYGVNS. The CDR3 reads CASSEFTEGQPQHF. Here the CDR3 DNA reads TGTGCCAGCAGTGAATTTACAGAGGGGCAGCCCCAGCATTTT.

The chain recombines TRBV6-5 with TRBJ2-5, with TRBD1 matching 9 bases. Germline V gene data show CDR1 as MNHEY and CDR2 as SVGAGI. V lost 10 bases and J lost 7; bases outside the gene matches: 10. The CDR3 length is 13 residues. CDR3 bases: TGTGCCATTGGACAGGGGATCATAGGGACCCAGTACTTC. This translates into CAIGQGIIGTQYF.

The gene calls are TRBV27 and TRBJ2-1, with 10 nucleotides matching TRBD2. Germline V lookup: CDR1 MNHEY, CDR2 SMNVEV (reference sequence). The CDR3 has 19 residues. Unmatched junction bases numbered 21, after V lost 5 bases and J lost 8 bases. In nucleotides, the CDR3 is TGTGCCAGCAGTATCACACCCCCCGGGGCTAGCGGGAGAGGGGATGAGCAGTTCTTC. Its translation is CASSITPPGASGRGDEQFF.

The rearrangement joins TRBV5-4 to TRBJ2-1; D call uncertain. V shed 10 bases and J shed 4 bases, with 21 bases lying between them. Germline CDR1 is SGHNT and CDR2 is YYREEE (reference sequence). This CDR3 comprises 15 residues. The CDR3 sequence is CAAGSARVPYNEQFF. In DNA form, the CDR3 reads TGTGCCGCAGGATCAGCTCGGGTCCCTTACAATGAGCAGTTCTTC.

The CDR3 protein is CAISAQENTEAFF. CDR3 in DNA: TGTGCCATCAGTGCTCAGGAGAACACTGAAGCTTTCTTT. The chain joins TRBV10-3 to TRBJ1-1; D call uncertain. Trimming stripped 4 bases from V and 1 base from J, with 7 bases between. Per the germline V gene, CDR1 is ENHRY and CDR2 is SYGVKD. The CDR3 extends over 13 amino acids.